This TCR beta chain was sequenced in a study of blood T cells in healthy people across ages (dated by TCRdb to about 2015). About the full investigation: Template switching captured roughly one uniquely barcoded TCR beta cDNA molecule per two T cells in model experiments. Age-related changes in TCR beta repertoire diversity were measured in the study by deep sequencing normalized with unique cDNA molecular identifiers. The donors were split into four age groups: young (average about 16 years), middle-aged (roughly 42), aged (roughly 65) and long-lived (82). Donors of different ages were randomly distributed across sequencing lanes to avoid experimental bias. For two donors (one aged 18 to 30 and one aged 80 or older), the study analyzed two additional independent replicas of 1 million unique cDNA reads from the same blood draw. General study outcomes and caveats: Since profiling was done on bulk unsorted PBMCs, naive and antigen-experienced compartments could not be conclusively compared. Estimates of total diversity based on one million sequenced T cells were considered lower bounds and underestimates. The long-lived group showed more naive CD4+ T cells, fewer expanded clones and increased TCR diversity than the aged group, suggesting age selection. Observed TCR beta diversity per million T cells fell roughly linearly with age, and a significant reduction was already apparent by age about 36. The CMV infection status of donors was not known, potentially confounding age-related changes in expanded clonotypes. There was a strong correlation between observed TCR beta diversity and the percentage of naive T cells measured by flow cytometry.

The method behind the library was 5' RACE. The sequencer was an Illumina HiSeq 2500. A second PCR of about 7 to 12 cycles was performed with a sample-barcoded 5' primer and a J-beta primer mix. A unique molecular identifier was introduced onto each TCR beta cDNA molecule by a template-switch 5' adaptor carrying 12 random nucleotides. At least 2.5 million CDR3-containing paired-end reads were obtained from each sample. First-strand cDNA synthesis was performed from all RNA using the Mint cDNA synthesis kit, with priming by a TRBC-specific oligonucleotide. All cDNA was treated with uracil-DNA glycosylase and then went through a first 18-cycle PCR with the universal primers M1SS and BC2_uni_R. The paper's data handling went like this. Each sample was normalized by randomly selecting 1 million high-quality reads, each carrying a distinct molecular identifier. Reads with shared molecular identifiers were discarded instead of being binned into consensus sequences. MiTCR, with a Q25 quality threshold and the strictest error-elimination algorithm, was used for CDR3 identification, clonotype clustering and error correction. Lower-bound total TCR beta diversity was estimated with a nonparametric unseen species model using Euler transformation. TCRdb applied fastp at Q25 and MiXCR to the public reads, then kept only in-frame beta chains. Rows are combined by CDR3 protein, so each entry shows the most common genes and DNA. Clone size and V and J calls follow TCRdb, not the original study. The sample contains about 1.4 million distinct CDR3 sequences, almost 60% of them found a single time. Together, the top ten hold more than 6% of the sample.

As to this clonotype: Its antigen target is currently unknown. Qualities for individual bases were not recorded, and no much larger clone is one base off.

From the cysteine through the phenylalanine, the CDR3 covers 14 amino acids. Only CDR3 DNA is held: 42 bases, read in frame from base 1. CDR1 GTSNPN and CDR2 SVGIG were looked up in the germline V gene (reference sequence). Trimming takes 3 bases off V and 8 bases off J; junction bases not matched to a gene: 4. The approximately 41 donors, aged about 6 to 95 years, were systemically healthy Caucasian individuals from Russia. Each donor gave roughly 9 milliliters of peripheral blood, drawn into EDTA-treated Vacutainer tubes. Ficoll-Paque density-gradient centrifugation was used to isolate PBMCs, with at least 7 million obtained per sample. Trizol reagent was used to extract total RNA from the PBMCs, yielding at least 5 micrograms per sample. For every donor, an aliquot of PBMCs went through flow cytometry to measure the percentages of naive CD45RAhigh/CD27high T cells.

The sequenced material came from blood. The receptor chain draws on TRBV30 and TRBJ1-6; 10 bases in the junction line up with TRBD1. The receptor was derived from a man aged 18 to 30 in good health. This receptor carries the CDR3 CAWRPGQGHSPLHF. The DNA reads TGTGCCTGGAGGCCGGGACAGGGGCATTCACCCCTCCACTTT.